The 4 T cell receptor beta chains below all came from one sample that was sequenced in a study of cytomegalovirus exposure and HLA in healthy donors. Primers included in the PCR were 60 Vbeta and 13 Jbeta primers. The assay was immunoSEQ multiplex PCR, and TCRdb's table has in-frame clones only and misses some. The data contain 150,000 to 200,000 clones, around two thirds of them singletons. Sample: PBMCs. The receptor set was obtained from a man aged 25-45 years in good health and CMV-seropositive.

This chain joins TRBV15 and TRBJ1-2; no reliable D call. The CDR3 runs to 15 residues. The V gene lost 0 bases and the J gene lost 0 bases, with 8 bases spanning the gap. Germline V gene sequence: CDR1 LNHNV, CDR2 YYDKDF (reference sequence). The CDR3 spells CATSRENSPNYGYTF. In DNA form, the CDR3 reads TGTGCCACCAGCAGAGAGAATAGTCCTAACTATGGCTACACCTTC.

The V gene is TRBV11-2, the J gene TRBJ1-2; the D is unclear. Trimming cost V 3 bases and J 3 bases, with 8 bases left between them. The CDR3 is made up of 13 amino acids. Germline V gene data show CDR1 as SGHAT and CDR2 as FQNNGV. In DNA form, the CDR3 reads TGTGCCAGCAGCTTGGACGGGGACTATGGCTACACCTTC. Protein sequence: CASSLDGDYGYTF. The whole variable domain, remainder taken from reference TRBV11-2 and TRBJ1-2, is EAGVAQSPRYKIIEKRQSVAFWCNPISGHATLYWYQQILGQGPKLLIQFQNNGVVDDSQLPKDRFSAERLKGVDSTLKIQPAKLEDSAVYLCASSLDGDYGYTFGSGTRLTVV.

The rearrangement joins TRBV5-1 to TRBJ1-5; tentative D call: TRBD1 (5 bases). This CDR3 is built from 16 residues. V was clipped by 4 bases and J by 3 bases, with 17 bases between them. Germline CDR1 reads SGHRS; CDR2 reads YFSETQ. For the CDR3, the DNA is TGCGCCAGCAGCCTGGGCGGCCAGGGCGACAATCAGCCCCAGCATTTT. Amino acid sequence: CASSLGGQGDNQPQHF.

This rearrangement joins TRBV9 to TRBJ1-3; TRBD1 might be the D (6 bases). V gave up 9 bases and J gave up 8 bases, with 27 bases separating them. In germline, CDR1 is SGDLS, CDR2 YYNGEE. The CDR3 contains 16 residues. The CDR3 reads CATPGGAEDSAYTIYF. The CDR3 nucleotides are TGTGCCACCCCGGGGGGGGCCGAGGACAGCGCGTACACCATATATTTT.